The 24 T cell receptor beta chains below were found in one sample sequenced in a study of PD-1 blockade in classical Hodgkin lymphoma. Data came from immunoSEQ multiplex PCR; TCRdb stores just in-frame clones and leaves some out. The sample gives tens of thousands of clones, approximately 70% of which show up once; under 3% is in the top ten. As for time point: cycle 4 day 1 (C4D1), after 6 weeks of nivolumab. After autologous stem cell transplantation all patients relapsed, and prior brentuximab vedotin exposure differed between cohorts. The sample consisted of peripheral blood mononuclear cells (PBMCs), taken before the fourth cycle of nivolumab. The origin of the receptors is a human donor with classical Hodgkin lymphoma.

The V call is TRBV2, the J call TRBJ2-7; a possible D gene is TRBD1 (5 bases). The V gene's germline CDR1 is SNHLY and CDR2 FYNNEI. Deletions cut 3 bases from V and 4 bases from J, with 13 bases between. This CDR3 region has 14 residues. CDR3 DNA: TGTGCCAGCAGTGACGCGGCAGGGCGGTACGAGCAGTACTTC. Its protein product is CASSDAAGRYEQYF.

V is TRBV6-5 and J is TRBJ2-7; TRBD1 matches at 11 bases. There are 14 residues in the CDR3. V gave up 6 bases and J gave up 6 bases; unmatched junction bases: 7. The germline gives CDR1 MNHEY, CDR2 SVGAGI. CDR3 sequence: CASRLDRGLVEQYF. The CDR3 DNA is TGTGCCAGCAGACTGGACAGGGGGCTCGTCGAGCAGTACTTC.

CDR3 sequence reads: CASSYLRQGITYEQYF. CDR3 DNA sequence: TGTGCCAGCAGTTACCTCCGGCAGGGGATTACCTACGAGCAGTACTTC. The V and J genes are TRBV6-6 and TRBJ2-7; possibly TRBD1 for D (6 bases). Looked up from germline, CDR1 is MNHNY and CDR2 is SVGAGI (reference sequence). Trimming removed 2 bases at V and 2 bases at J, with 16 bases between. This CDR3 spans 16 amino acids.

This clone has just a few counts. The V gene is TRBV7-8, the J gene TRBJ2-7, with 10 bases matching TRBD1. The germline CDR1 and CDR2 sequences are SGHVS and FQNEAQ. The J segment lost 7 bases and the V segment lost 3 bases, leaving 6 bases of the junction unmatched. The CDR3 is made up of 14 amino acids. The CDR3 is CASSFRDRGGEQYF. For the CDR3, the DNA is TGTGCCAGCAGCTTTCGGGACAGGGGTGGGGAGCAGTACTTC. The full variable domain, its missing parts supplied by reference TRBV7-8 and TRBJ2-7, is GAGVSQSPRYKVAKRGQDVALRCDPISGHVSLFWYQQALGQGPEFLTYFQNEAQLDKSGLPSDRFFAERPEGSVSTLKIQRTQQEDSAVYLCASSFRDRGGEQYFGPGTRLTVT.

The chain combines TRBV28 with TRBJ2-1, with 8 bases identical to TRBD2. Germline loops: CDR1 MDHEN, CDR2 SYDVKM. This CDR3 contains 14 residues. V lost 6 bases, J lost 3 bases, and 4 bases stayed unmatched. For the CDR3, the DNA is TGTGCCAGCAGGGGTAGCGGGGTCTACAATGAGCAGTTCTTC. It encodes CASRGSGVYNEQFF.

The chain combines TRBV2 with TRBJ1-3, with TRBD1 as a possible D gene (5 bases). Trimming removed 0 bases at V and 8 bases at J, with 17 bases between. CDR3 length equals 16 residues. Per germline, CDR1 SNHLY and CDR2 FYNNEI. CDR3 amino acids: CASSEAWTVKGDTIYF. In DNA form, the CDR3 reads TGTGCCAGCAGTGAAGCCTGGACCGTCAAAGGGGACACCATATATTTT.

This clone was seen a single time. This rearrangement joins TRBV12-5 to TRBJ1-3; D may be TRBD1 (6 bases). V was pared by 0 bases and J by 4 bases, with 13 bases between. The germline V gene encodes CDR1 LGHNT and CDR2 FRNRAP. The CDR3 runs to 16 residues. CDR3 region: CASGLVEAGDGNTIYF. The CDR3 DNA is TGTGCTAGTGGTTTGGTAGAGGCAGGGGACGGAAACACCATATATTTT.

This CDR3 is CASSFPGGPETQYF. CDR3 coding DNA: TGTGCCAGCAGCTTCCCGGGGGGGCCAGAGACCCAGTACTTC. The chain has TRBV28 and TRBJ2-5; 8 bases fit TRBD2. Unmatched junction bases numbered 7, after V lost 6 bases and J lost 4 bases. The CDR3 has 14 amino acids. Germline CDR1 reads MDHEN; CDR2 reads SYDVKM.

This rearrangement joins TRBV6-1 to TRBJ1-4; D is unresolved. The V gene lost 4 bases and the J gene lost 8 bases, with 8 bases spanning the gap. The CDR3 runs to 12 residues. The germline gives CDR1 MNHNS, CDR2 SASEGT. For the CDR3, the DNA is TGTGCCAGCAGTGCCCTCACCGAAAAACTGTTTTTT. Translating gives CASSALTEKLFF.

The CDR3 coding sequence is TGTGCCAGCAGCTTGGCCACCTACGAGCAGTACTTC. Its protein product is CASSLATYEQYF. The genes are TRBV5-8 and TRBJ2-7; D gene unclear. Germline V lookup: CDR1 SGHTS, CDR2 YDEGEE. The CDR3 runs to 12 residues. Trimming pared 0 bases from V and 2 bases from J, leaving 3 bases between.

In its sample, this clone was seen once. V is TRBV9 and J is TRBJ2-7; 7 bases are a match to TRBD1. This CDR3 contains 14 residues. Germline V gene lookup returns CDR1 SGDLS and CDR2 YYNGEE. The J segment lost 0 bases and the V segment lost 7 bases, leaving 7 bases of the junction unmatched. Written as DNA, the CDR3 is TGTGCCAGCGGACGGGACAGCAGCTCCTACGAGCAGTACTTC. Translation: CASGRDSSSYEQYF.

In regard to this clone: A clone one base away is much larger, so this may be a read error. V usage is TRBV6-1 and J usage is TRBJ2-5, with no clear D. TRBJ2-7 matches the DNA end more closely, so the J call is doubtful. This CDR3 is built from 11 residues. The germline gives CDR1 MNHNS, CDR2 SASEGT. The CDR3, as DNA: TGTGCCAGCAGTGACTCCTACGAGCAGTACTTC. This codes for CASSDSYEQYF.

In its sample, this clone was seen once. This CDR3 reads CASSLRQDSETQYF. The CDR3 DNA is TGTGCCAGCAGCTTAAGACAGGACTCAGAGACCCAGTACTTC. The V gene is TRBV5-6, the J gene TRBJ2-5; TRBD1 might be the D (6 bases). The length of the CDR3 is 14 residues. The germline V gene encodes CDR1 SGHDT and CDR2 YYEEEE. Trimming shortened V by 2 bases and J by 4 bases, and 12 bases separated the two germline ends.

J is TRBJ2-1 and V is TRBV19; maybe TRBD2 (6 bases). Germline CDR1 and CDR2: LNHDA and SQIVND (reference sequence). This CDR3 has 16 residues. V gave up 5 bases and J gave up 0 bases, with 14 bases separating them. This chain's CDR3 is CASSVFAGSSYNEQFF. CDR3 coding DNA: TGTGCCAGTAGTGTCTTTGCGGGGAGCTCCTACAATGAGCAGTTCTTC.

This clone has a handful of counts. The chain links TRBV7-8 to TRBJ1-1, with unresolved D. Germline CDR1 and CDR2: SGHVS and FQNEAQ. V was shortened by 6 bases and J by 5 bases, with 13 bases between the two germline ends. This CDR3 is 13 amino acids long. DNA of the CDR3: TGTGCCAGCAGTACGGGCCTGTGGACTGAAGCTTTCTTT. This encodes CASSTGLWTEAFF.

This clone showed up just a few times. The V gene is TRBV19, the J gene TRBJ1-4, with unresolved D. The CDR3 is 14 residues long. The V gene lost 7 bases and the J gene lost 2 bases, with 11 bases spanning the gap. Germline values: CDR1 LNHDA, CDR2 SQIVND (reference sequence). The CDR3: CASTNRATNEKLFF. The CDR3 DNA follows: TGTGCCAGTACCAACCGGGCCACTAATGAAAAACTGTTTTTT. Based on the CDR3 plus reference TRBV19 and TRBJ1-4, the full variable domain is DGGITQSPKYLFRKEGQNVTLSCEQNLNHDAMYWYRQDPGQGLRLIYYSQIVNDFQKGDIAEGYSVSREKKESFPLTVTSAQKNPTAFYLCASTNRATNEKLFFGSGTQLSVL.

The CDR3 coding sequence is TGCGCCAGCAGCCCCGAACCGGGACAACGTTCTGAAGCTTTCTTT. The encoded protein is CASSPEPGQRSEAFF. The V call is TRBV4-1, the J call TRBJ1-1; possibly TRBD1 for D (6 bases). V was cut by 4 bases and J by 6 bases, with 18 bases left in between. The CDR3 has 15 residues. Germline CDR1 MGHRA, CDR2 YSYEKL.

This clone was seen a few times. The DNA of the CDR3 is TGTGCCAGCAGCTTAGTCGGGACAGGGTACTACGAGCAGTACTTC. Translation: CASSLVGTGYYEQYF. V is TRBV7-9 and J is TRBJ2-7, with 9 nucleotides matching TRBD1. The germline V gene has CDR1 SEHNR and CDR2 FQNEAQ (reference sequence). The CDR3 runs to 15 residues. Trimming at V came to 1 base and at J to 3 bases, leaving 4 bases not matched to a gene.

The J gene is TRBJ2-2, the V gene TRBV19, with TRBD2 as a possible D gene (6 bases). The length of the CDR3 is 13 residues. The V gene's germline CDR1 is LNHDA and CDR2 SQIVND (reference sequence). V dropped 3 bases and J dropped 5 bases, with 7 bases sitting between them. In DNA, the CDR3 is TGTGCCAGTAGTATCGCGGGGACCGGGGAGCTGTTTTTT. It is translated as CASSIAGTGELFF. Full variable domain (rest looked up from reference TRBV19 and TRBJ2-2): DGGITQSPKYLFRKEGQNVTLSCEQNLNHDAMYWYRQDPGQGLRLIYYSQIVNDFQKGDIAEGYSVSREKKESFPLTVTSAQKNPTAFYLCASSIAGTGELFFGEGSRLTVL.

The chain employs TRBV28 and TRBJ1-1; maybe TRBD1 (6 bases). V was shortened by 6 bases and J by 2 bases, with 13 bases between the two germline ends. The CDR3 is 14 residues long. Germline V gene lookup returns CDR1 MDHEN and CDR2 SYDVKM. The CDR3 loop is CASRTTGTNTEAFF. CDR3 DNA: TGTGCCAGCAGGACTACAGGGACCAACACTGAAGCTTTCTTT.

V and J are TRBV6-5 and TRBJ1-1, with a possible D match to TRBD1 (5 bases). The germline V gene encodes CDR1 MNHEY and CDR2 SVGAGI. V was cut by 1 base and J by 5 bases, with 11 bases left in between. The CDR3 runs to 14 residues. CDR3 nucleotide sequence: TGTGCCAGCAGTTACTTGGGGGGAGGGACTGAAGCTTTCTTT. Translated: CASSYLGGGTEAFF.

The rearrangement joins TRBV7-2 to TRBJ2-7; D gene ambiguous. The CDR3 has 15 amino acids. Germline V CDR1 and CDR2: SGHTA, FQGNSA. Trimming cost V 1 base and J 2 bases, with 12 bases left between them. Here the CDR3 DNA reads TGTGCCAGCAGCTTAGGGCCAGGAACCACCTACGAGCAGTACTTC. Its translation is CASSLGPGTTYEQYF.

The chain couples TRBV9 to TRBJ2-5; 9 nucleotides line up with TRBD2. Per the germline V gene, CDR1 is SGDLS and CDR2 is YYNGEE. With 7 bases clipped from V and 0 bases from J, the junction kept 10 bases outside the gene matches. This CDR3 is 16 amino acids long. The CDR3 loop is CASARGLAGYQETQYF. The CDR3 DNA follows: TGTGCCAGCGCGAGGGGGCTAGCGGGGTACCAAGAGACCCAGTACTTC.

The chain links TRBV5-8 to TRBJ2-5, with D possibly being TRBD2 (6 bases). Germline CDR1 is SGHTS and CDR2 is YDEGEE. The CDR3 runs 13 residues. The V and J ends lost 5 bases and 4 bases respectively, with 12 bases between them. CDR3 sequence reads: CASRDVGGETQYF. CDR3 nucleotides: TGTGCCAGCAGAGACGTGGGGGGAGAGACCCAGTACTTC.